Shown below are 29 T cell receptor beta chains from a single sample sequenced in a study of molecular identifiers for immune sequencing clone quantification. TCRdb ran MiXCR on the PCR reads and lists one entry per CDR3 protein. The sample holds 550,000 to 750,000 distinct CDR3 sequences, roughly 21% seen once. Sample: naive CD8+ T cells from blood, with Jurkat cell RNA spiked in. The subset denotes: FACS-sorted CD8+CD4-CCR7+CD45RA+ naive T cells. The receptors were sampled from a human donor in good health. Some libraries in this study had Jurkat cell RNA spiked in.

The CDR3: CASSPRLAPYEQYF. For the CDR3, the DNA is TGTGCCAGCAGCCCGCGACTAGCGCCCTACGAGCAGTACTTC. V usage is TRBV7-9 and J usage is TRBJ2-7; 8 positions agree with TRBD2. CDR1 and CDR2 from the germline V gene are SEHNR and FQNEAQ (reference sequence). The V segment lost 5 bases and the J segment 2 bases; nucleotides outside the gene matches: 5. This CDR3 has 14 amino acids.

This clonotype was counted between two and nine times. The J gene is TRBJ2-3, the V gene TRBV24-1; D possibly corresponds to TRBD1 (6 bases). With 4 bases removed from V and 1 base from J, the gap between germline ends came to 17 bases. The length of the CDR3 is 17 residues. Germline lookup yields CDR1 KGHDR and CDR2 SFDVKD. CDR3 loop: CATSDSQQGWGTDTQYF. The CDR3 DNA is TGTGCCACCAGTGACTCCCAACAGGGATGGGGCACAGATACGCAGTATTTT.

In regard to this clonotype: A much larger clone lies a single base off, so this may be a read error. The V and J genes are TRBV9 and TRBJ1-2; D ambiguous. CDR1 SGDLS and CDR2 YYNGEE come from the germline V gene. The CDR3 extends over 15 amino acids. Deletions cut 4 bases from V and 0 bases from J, with 13 bases between. CDR3 DNA: TGTGCCAGCAGCTTGACCTATTACCCTAACTATGGCTACACCTTC. This codes for CASSLTYYPNYGYTF.

This clonotype was seen a few times. The J gene is TRBJ2-1, the V gene TRBV20-1; 13 positions match TRBD2. Trimming at V came to 2 bases and at J to 0 bases, leaving 10 bases not matched to a gene. The germline CDR1 and CDR2 sequences are DFQATT and SNEGSKA (reference sequence). CDR3 size: 19 residues. As DNA, the CDR3 is TGCAGTGCTAGATCTGGACTAGCGGGAGTCCCAAGCTCCTACAATGAGCAGTTCTTC. Its translation is CSARSGLAGVPSSYNEQFF.

On this clonotype: The germline gene is not matched at one end of the junction; a read error may be the cause. The rearrangement links TRBV28 to TRBJ2-2; a possible D gene is TRBD1 (6 bases). Germline V gene lookup returns CDR1 MDHEN and CDR2 SYDVKM. The CDR3 spans 14 residues. CDR3 loop: CASSHRVNSGELFF. In DNA form, the CDR3 reads TGTGCCAGCTCCCACAGGGTTAACAGCGGGGAGCTGTTTTTT.

This clonotype occurred many times. The gene calls are TRBV5-6 and TRBJ2-7, with 9 bases lining up with TRBD1. The CDR3 loop spans 14 amino acids. The V gene end was trimmed by 4 bases and the J gene end by 4 bases; junction bases not matched to a gene: 6. Germline V CDR1 and CDR2: SGHDT, YYEEEE. The CDR3 protein is CASSRGQGWYEQYF. The CDR3 region has the DNA TGTGCCAGCAGCCGTGGACAGGGGTGGTACGAGCAGTACTTC.

Many counts were recorded for this clonotype. The chain links TRBV4-3 to TRBJ2-1; D is unclear. The germline gives CDR1 LGHNA, CDR2 YSLEER. Trimming took 0 bases from V and 4 from J, leaving 10 bases between them. The CDR3 is 15 amino acids. CDR3 protein: CASSQDGSEYNEQFF. CDR3 bases: TGCGCCAGCAGCCAAGATGGCAGCGAGTACAATGAGCAGTTCTTC.

This clonotype has a count of ten or more. This chain uses TRBV4-1 with TRBJ2-5; 7 bases match TRBD1. This CDR3 region has 14 residues. From germline, CDR1 is MGHRA and CDR2 YSYEKL. V lost 1 base to trimming and J lost 4 bases; unmatched junction nucleotides: 3. CDR3 bases: TGCGCCAGCAGCCAAGGACAGGGCCCAGAGACCCAGTACTTC. It codes for CASSQGQGPETQYF.

This clonotype was recorded many times. The chain links TRBV14 to TRBJ1-1; D is undetermined. Trimming left V 1 base short and J 0 bases short, with 12 bases between. CDR3 size: 16 residues. Germline V gene sequence: CDR1 SGHDN, CDR2 FVKESK. CDR3 region: CASSQVESLMNTEAFF. The DNA for the CDR3 is TGTGCCAGCAGCCAAGTCGAGTCCCTAATGAACACTGAAGCTTTCTTT.

On this clonotype: With a much larger clone just one base away, this may be a read error. The CDR3 sequence is CTSSSQTGANYGYTF. The CDR3 DNA reads TGTACCAGCAGCTCCCAGACAGGAGCCAACTATGGCTACACCTTC. The chain couples TRBV7-9 to TRBJ1-2, with D perhaps TRBD1 (6 bases). The CDR3 length is 15 residues. The germline V gene encodes CDR1 SEHNR and CDR2 FQNEAQ (reference sequence).

This chain joins TRBV19 and TRBJ1-5; D possibly corresponds to TRBD1 (6 bases). The V end was cut by 4 bases, the J end by 9 bases, with 16 bases between. CDR3 length: 14 amino acids. Germline loops: CDR1 LNHDA, CDR2 SQIVND (reference sequence). CDR3 DNA sequence: TGTGCCAGTAGTACCAAGACAGGCCCCGGGCCCCAGCATTTT. This sequence encodes CASSTKTGPGPQHF. The entire variable domain, with the rest obtained from reference TRBV19 and TRBJ1-5, is as follows: DGGITQSPKYLFRKEGQNVTLSCEQNLNHDAMYWYRQDPGQGLRLIYYSQIVNDFQKGDIAEGYSVSREKKESFPLTVTSAQKNPTAFYLCASSTKTGPGPQHFGDGTRLSIL.

In this sample, this clonotype turned up many times. The CDR3 is CASSWAQGLEQFF. The CDR3 nucleotides read TGTGCCAGCAGTTGGGCCCAGGGGCTTGAGCAGTTCTTC. The chain uses TRBV27 and TRBJ2-1; possibly TRBD1 for D (6 bases). Germline values: CDR1 MNHEY, CDR2 SMNVEV (reference sequence). V lost 4 bases, J lost 9 bases, and 13 bases lay in between. This CDR3 spans 13 amino acids.

As for this clonotype: A much larger clone lies one base from this, so it may be a read error. The chain combines TRBV12-3 or TRBV12-4 with TRBJ2-2; 7 bases agree with TRBD2. CDR3 length equals 16 residues. Written as DNA, the CDR3 is TGTGCCAGCAGCGAGGGACTAACCCACAACACCGGGGAGCTGCTTTTT. It encodes CASSEGLTHNTGELLF.

At least ten counts were recorded for this clonotype. V and J are TRBV6-1 and TRBJ2-3; 7 positions match TRBD2. The CDR3 totals 16 residues. Per the germline V gene, CDR1 is MNHNS and CDR2 is SASEGT. V was pared by 4 bases and J by 0 bases, with 7 bases of the junction left unmatched. CDR3 region: CASSGLASLSTDTQYF. Written as DNA, the CDR3 is TGTGCCAGCAGTGGACTAGCCTCTCTTAGCACAGATACGCAGTATTTT.

This clonotype appeared many times. The gene calls are TRBV25-1 and TRBJ2-7; 8 nucleotides align to TRBD1. Trimming cost V 3 bases and J 3 bases; bases outside gene matches: 7. CDR3 size: 15 residues. Per germline, CDR1 MGHDK and CDR2 SYGVNS. This CDR3 reads CASSDPGQENYEQYF. For the CDR3, the DNA is TGTGCCAGCAGTGATCCGGGACAGGAGAACTACGAGCAGTACTTC.

This clonotype appeared many times. The chain employs TRBV4-2 and TRBJ2-7; perhaps TRBD2 as D (5 bases). From germline, CDR1 is LGHNA and CDR2 YNFKEQ. Between the trimmed V and J ends, which lost 0 bases and 0 bases, there was a span of 12 bases. There are 16 residues in the CDR3. CDR3: CASSQEAVLDSYEQYF. The CDR3 bases are TGTGCCAGCAGCCAAGAAGCGGTTCTAGACTCCTACGAGCAGTACTTC.

DNA for the CDR3: TGTGCCTCCACGTTTAGTAGCGGGGGGACGAATGAGCAGTTCTTC. Translated: CASTFSSGGTNEQFF. This rearrangement joins TRBV19 to TRBJ2-1; 10 bases fit TRBD2. Germline V gene sequence: CDR1 LNHDA, CDR2 SQIVND (reference sequence). This CDR3 contains 15 residues. V trimming: 11 bases; J trimming: 7 bases; junction bases outside the gene matches: 14. Full variable domain (rest looked up from reference TRBV19 and TRBJ2-1): DGGITQSPKYLFRKEGQNVTLSCEQNLNHDAMYWYRQDPGQGLRLIYYSQIVNDFQKGDIAEGYSVSREKKESFPLTVTSAQKNPTAFYLCASTFSSGGTNEQFFGPGTRLTVL.

The table lists this clonotype with a few counts. The rearrangement uses TRBV19 and TRBJ1-6; TRBD1 agrees at 10 bases. CDR1 LNHDA and CDR2 SQIVND come from the germline V gene (reference sequence). V trimming: 10 bases; J trimming: 0 bases; junction bases outside the gene matches: 18. CDR3 size: 20 residues. The CDR3 sequence: CATSLVLPGQGSSYNSPLHF. The CDR3 DNA reads TGTGCCACTTCCCTCGTCCTGCCGGGACAGGGGAGCTCCTATAATTCACCCCTCCACTTT. Complete variable domain (other parts from reference TRBV19 and TRBJ1-6): DGGITQSPKYLFRKEGQNVTLSCEQNLNHDAMYWYRQDPGQGLRLIYYSQIVNDFQKGDIAEGYSVSREKKESFPLTVTSAQKNPTAFYLCATSLVLPGQGSSYNSPLHFGNGTRLTVT.

Of note for this clonotype: A read error may be the cause here, since a much bigger clone is one base away. The genes are TRBV7-6 and TRBJ2-1; possible D gene TRBD2, 6 bases. Trimming left V 8 bases short and J 7 bases short, with 24 bases between. Germline-derived CDR1 and CDR2 are SGHVS and FNYEAQ. The CDR3 sequence is 16 residues long. In DNA form, the CDR3 reads TGTGCCAGCGGCTCTCCAAAAGCGGGTTTGGTTAATGAGCAGTTCTTC. It codes for CASGSPKAGLVNEQFF.

Remarks on this clonotype: This may be a read error: a much more frequent sequence differs by one nucleotide. The chain is built from TRBV6-5 and TRBJ2-2, with D tentatively TRBD1 (6 bases). The CDR3 runs to 13 residues. Germline V CDR1 and CDR2: MNHEY, SVGAGI. This CDR3 is CAGSYGGGGELFF. As DNA, the CDR3 is TGTGCCGGCAGTTATGGGGGCGGCGGGGAGCTGTTTTTT.

Regarding this clonotype: A read error is possible here, since a much larger clone lies one base away. V and J are TRBV7-9 and TRBJ2-7; TRBD2 aligns across 9 bases. The V and J ends lost 5 bases and 3 bases, in that order; junction bases with no gene match: 11. From germline, CDR1 is SEHNR and CDR2 FQNEAQ (reference sequence). CDR3 size: 16 residues. The chain's CDR3 is CASSPPRTSVYYEQYF. The CDR3 coding sequence is TGTGCCAGCAGCCCACCCCGGACTAGCGTGTACTACGAGCAGTACTTC.

This clonotype has ten or more counts. This rearrangement joins TRBV6-2 or TRBV6-3 to TRBJ1-2; 8 nucleotides agree with TRBD1. V shed 7 bases, J shed 6 bases, and the junction held 7 bases outside the gene matches. The V gene's germline CDR1 is MNHEY and CDR2 SVGEGT. The CDR3 runs to 13 residues. CDR3 region: CASTQTGGHGYTF. CDR3 coding DNA: TGTGCCAGCACCCAAACAGGGGGTCATGGCTACACCTTC.

This clonotype came up many times. V is TRBV7-9 and J is TRBJ2-7, with a weak D call TRBD1 (5 bases). The CDR3 contains 11 residues. V lost 5 bases, J lost 7 bases, and 9 bases lay in between. Germline CDR1 is SEHNR and CDR2 is FQNEAQ (reference sequence). In nucleotides, the CDR3 is TGTGCCAGCAGCACCGGACAAGAGCAGTACTTC. This encodes CASSTGQEQYF. The full variable domain, in which reference TRBV7-9 and TRBJ2-7 provide the parts outside the CDR3, is DTGVSQNPRHKITKRGQNVTFRCDPISEHNRLYWYRQTLGQGPEFLTYFQNEAQLEKSRLLSDRFSAERPKGSFSTLEIQRTEQGDSAMYLCASSTGQEQYFGPGTRLTVT.

Notes on this clonotype: A much larger clone lies a single base off, so this may be a read error. Given the absence of the conserved phenylalanine or tryptophan at the CDR3 end, a read error is likely. The genes are TRBV6-1 and TRBJ2-7, with D perhaps assigned TRBD1 or TRBD2 (5 bases each). The CDR3 is 15 amino acids. V lost 1 base, J lost 4 bases, and 14 bases lay in between. Germline V CDR1 and CDR2: MNHNS, SASEGT. Here the CDR3 DNA reads TGTGCCAGCAGTGAAGAATGGGGACGACCTTACGAGCAGTACTAC. This gives the protein CASSEEWGRPYEQYY.

This clonotype has ten or more counts. This chain links TRBV20-1 with TRBJ2-2; D possibly matches TRBD1 or TRBD2 (5 bases each). V was pared by 0 bases and J by 6 bases, with 20 bases between. This CDR3 is built from 17 residues. The V gene's germline CDR1 is DFQATT and CDR2 SNEGSKA (reference sequence). The CDR3 sequence is CSARDRDGLKLAGELFF. The CDR3 DNA is TGCAGTGCTAGAGATCGGGACGGGTTGAAACTTGCCGGGGAGCTGTTTTTT.

This clonotype occurred many times. This rearrangement joins TRBV7-2 to TRBJ2-3; D gene unclear. Trimming removed 5 bases at V and 4 bases at J, with 10 bases between. Germline V gene data show CDR1 as SGHTA and CDR2 as FQGNSA. This CDR3 is built from 13 residues. The DNA of the CDR3 is TGTGCCAGCAGCCCGATTCGAGCAGATACGCAGTATTTT. It codes for CASSPIRADTQYF.

The V and J genes are TRBV27 and TRBJ2-2, with D unclear. The CDR3 runs to 12 residues. CDR1 is MNHEY, CDR2 SMNVEV, per germline (reference sequence). V dropped 2 bases and J dropped 8 bases, with 6 bases sitting between them. The CDR3 nucleotides are TGTGCCAGCAGTTTACCGGCAGGGGAGCTGTTTTTT. It yields the protein CASSLPAGELFF.

The table lists this clonotype with many counts. This sequence joins TRBV20-1 and TRBJ2-2; D possibly matches TRBD1 or TRBD2 (6 bases each). Germline-derived CDR1 and CDR2 are DFQATT and SNEGSKA (reference sequence). The CDR3 runs 17 residues. The V and J ends lost 0 bases and 3 bases respectively, with 17 bases between them. CDR3 in amino acids: CSARDLSGARDTGELFF. CDR3 coding DNA: TGCAGTGCTAGAGATCTTTCGGGGGCGAGGGACACCGGGGAGCTGTTTTTT.

This clonotype was counted at least ten times. V gene TRBV12-3 or TRBV12-4 combines with J gene TRBJ1-5; D perhaps matches TRBD1 (6 bases). V lost 3 bases, J lost 0 bases, and 15 bases lay in between. The CDR3 consists of 17 residues. The CDR3 DNA sequence: TGTGCCAGCAGTTTCAGTAGGGGGGTATATAGCAATCAGCCCCAGCATTTT. Translating it yields CASSFSRGVYSNQPQHF.